What follows are 11 T cell receptor beta chains derived from one specimen sequenced in a study of T cell repertoires in cytomegalovirus infection. TCRdb analysed the reads with MiXCR anew, one entry per CDR3 protein. Of 250,000 or so distinct CDR3 sequences in the sample, about 17% were seen once. Sequenced material: CD8+ T cells from PBMCs. The receptor source for this set is a human donor in good health (CMV status not recorded). Some clones in this sample may be carry-over from other donors' samples.

This clonotype was observed many times. The chain links TRBV7-2 to TRBJ1-1, with 7 bases aligning to TRBD1. J lost 4 bases, V lost 5 bases, and 10 bases had no gene match. The length of the CDR3 is 15 residues. Germline-derived CDR1 and CDR2 are SGHTA and FQGNSA. In DNA form, the CDR3 reads TGTGCCAGCAGCAGGGGGGCAGGGGGTGGCACTGAAGCTTTCTTT. Translating it yields CASSRGAGGGTEAFF.

In its sample, this clonotype was seen many times. The chain links TRBV6-2 or TRBV6-3 to TRBJ2-6, with a weak D call TRBD1 (5 bases). The V gene's germline CDR1 is MNHEY and CDR2 SVGEGT. The CDR3 runs 15 residues. Between the trimmed V and J ends, which lost 10 bases and 0 bases, there was a span of 13 bases. CDR3: CATHIRDSGANVLTF. The DNA of the CDR3 is TGTGCCACCCATATCAGGGACTCTGGGGCCAACGTCCTGACTTTC.

The chain recombines TRBV27 with TRBJ1-2; D possibly corresponds to TRBD1 (6 bases). The V end was cut by 0 bases, the J end by 8 bases, with 13 bases between. Germline lookup yields CDR1 MNHEY and CDR2 SMNVEV (reference sequence). The CDR3 sequence is 14 residues long. The CDR3 reads CASSLSVGARGYTF. In DNA, the CDR3 is TGTGCCAGCAGTTTATCAGTGGGGGCTCGCGGCTACACCTTC.

This clonotype showed up just a few times. This chain links TRBV12-3 or TRBV12-4 with TRBJ2-3, with D tentatively TRBD2 (7 bases). Trimming cost V 6 bases and J 2 bases, with 24 bases left between them. The CDR3 loop spans 18 amino acids. CDR3: CASSQAGAHSRITDTQYF. CDR3 nucleotide sequence: TGTGCCAGCAGCCAGGCGGGGGCTCACTCAAGGATCACAGATACGCAGTATTTT.

This chain links TRBV7-9 with TRBJ2-2, with no clear D. The CDR3 totals 13 residues. V was shortened by 6 bases and J by 7 bases, with 12 bases between the two germline ends. CDR1 and CDR2 from the germline V gene are SEHNR and FQNEAQ (reference sequence). CDR3 sequence reads: CASRHATGGELFF. The CDR3 DNA sequence: TGTGCCAGCAGACATGCGACCGGCGGGGAGCTGTTTTTT.

This sequence joins TRBV5-1 and TRBJ2-3; D might be TRBD2 (7 bases). The CDR3 is 16 residues long. The V and J ends lost 3 bases and 2 bases respectively, with 16 bases between them. Per germline, CDR1 SGHRS and CDR2 YFSETQ. CDR3: CASSSHGGAYTDTQYF. CDR3 bases: TGCGCCAGCAGCTCGCATGGGGGGGCCTACACAGATACGCAGTATTTT.

This clonotype was observed a handful of times. The chain is built from TRBV4-1 and TRBJ2-7; D might be TRBD2 (5 bases). Between the trimmed V and J ends, which lost 1 base and 2 bases, there was a span of 12 bases. Looked up from germline, CDR1 is MGHRA and CDR2 is YSYEKL. The CDR3 runs to 15 residues. CDR3 in amino acids: CASSQVLLGAYEQYF. The CDR3 DNA follows: TGCGCCAGCAGCCAAGTCTTACTCGGGGCCTACGAGCAGTACTTC.

In DNA, the CDR3 is TGTGCCAGCATGGCCCTGGAGGGACTAGCGGGACTTGAGCAGTTCTTC. Translation gives CASMALEGLAGLEQFF. The V gene is TRBV28, the J gene TRBJ2-1; 13 nucleotides line up with TRBD2. Germline V lookup: CDR1 MDHEN, CDR2 SYDVKM. V was pared by 7 bases and J by 9 bases, with 12 bases of the junction left unmatched. This CDR3 is built from 16 residues.

The chain combines TRBV14 with TRBJ1-2; no reliable D call. Germline CDR1 is SGHDN and CDR2 is FVKESK. Trimming left V 0 bases short and J 9 bases short, with 14 bases between. The CDR3 is 14 amino acids. CDR3 amino acids: CASSQDPRVSSYTF. CDR3 DNA: TGTGCCAGCAGCCAAGATCCTCGGGTTAGCAGCTACACCTTC.

The V gene is TRBV4-3, the J gene TRBJ2-7; D unresolved. Trimming removed 2 bases from V and 0 bases from J, with 11 bases in between. Per germline, CDR1 LGHNA and CDR2 YSLEER. The CDR3 length is 15 residues. The CDR3 bases are TGCGCCAGCAGCCAAACTCCCCAGAGCTCCTACGAGCAGTACTTC. It yields the protein CASSQTPQSSYEQYF.

Ten or more counts support this clonotype. The chain employs TRBV7-8 and TRBJ2-1, with D possibly called TRBD1 or TRBD2 (7 bases each). The germline V gene has CDR1 SGHVS and CDR2 FQNEAQ. The CDR3 loop spans 18 amino acids. With 5 bases removed from V and 7 bases from J, the gap between germline ends came to 27 bases. CDR3 residues: CASSGQGGVVGRGNEQFF. CDR3 coding DNA: TGTGCCAGCAGCGGGCAGGGGGGGGTTGTAGGGAGGGGGAATGAGCAGTTCTTC.